This T cell receptor beta chain was found in a study of siplizumab effects on memory and regulatory T cells (dated by TCRdb to about 2019). Some background on the complete study: The effect of the anti-CD2 antibody siplizumab on alloreactive T-cell subsets was examined in allogeneic mixed lymphocyte reactions constructed from human PBMCs. What the work shows at the level of the full study, not this receptor alone: Siplizumab significantly lowered the cumulative frequency of alloreactive sequences that could be traced to unstimulated CD4+ memory T cells. Among mappable alloreactive CD4+ clones, an average Treg-derived fraction of almost 70% was observed with siplizumab, compared with roughly 27% in control reactions. Sequences below about 10^-5 frequency were poorly captured, so only a minor fraction of alloreactive clones could be mapped to unstimulated subsets. For roughly 75-96% of proliferating CD4+ or CD8+ clones, no naive or memory phenotype could be assigned. No functional confirmation was obtained for the suppressive function of proliferating Tregs from siplizumab cultures. Unstimulated naive T cells appeared to be more diverse than memory T cells, and naive cells seemed to make a substantial contribution to the alloresponse.

Of note for this clone: The target of this receptor is not known. Base qualities are not provided; no much larger clone lies one nucleotide away.

Sorted unstimulated T cells, along with proliferating T cells recovered from mixed lymphocyte reactions, underwent TCRbeta CDR3 sequencing. Fresh whole blood from roughly ten HLA-typed healthy donors served as the source for isolating PBMCs. Unstimulated CD4+ non-regulatory T cells were FACS-sorted to map the origin of alloreactive clones. To prepare the library, the immunoSEQ multiplex PCR assay was applied. About 9.1 x 10^4 TCR templates per sample were assayed on the deep sequencing platform. Genomic DNA extracted from sorted T cells was the material used for TCRbeta CDR3 sequencing. On the study's bioinformatics: The R programming language was used for clonal analysis of TCRbeta CDR3 data. Comparing unstimulated samples against CFSE-low samples taken after the reaction was how alloreactive CD4+ and CD8+ clones were defined. Alloreactive CD4+ clones were assigned to regulatory or non-regulatory origin by matching sequences to sorted unstimulated Treg and non-Treg repertoires. TCRdb took this table from immuneACCESS and kept in-frame rearrangements with V and J called. Such tables lack part of the clones; where checked against another copy, unresolved V genes explain under half of the gap, and the rest is unexplained. That table gives V, J and clone size, and the DNA gave D and trimming. This sample gives around 95,000 clones in total; 94% of them show up just once. The ten largest clones take up less than 1.5% of the sample.

The sample consisted of non-Treg CD4+ T cells sorted from blood. Explained via the paper, the cell subset or site label denotes: FACS-sorted unstimulated CD4+ non-regulatory T cells. The origin of this receptor is a human donor in good health.

The nucleotides are TGTGCCAGCAGCCAAGTCCGACTAGCGGGTGCCGGCGAGCAGTACTTC. This codes for CASSQVRLAGAGEQYF. The rearranged segments are TRBV14 and TRBJ2-7; the central 10 bases match TRBD2. The germline V gene provides CDR1 SGHDN and CDR2 FVKESK. Measured from the cysteine to the phenylalanine, the CDR3 is 16 residues long. The CDR3 DNA has 48 bases and is translated from base 1. Clipping removes 1 base from V and 6 bases from J, with 9 as the unmatched junction base count.